This T cell receptor (beta chain) came from a study of blood T cell repertoires in COVID-19. Study-wide background: The United States, Italy and Spain were the sources of the acute and convalescent COVID-19 samples.

This clone was picked up one time. The CDR3 has 15 residues. Germline CDR1 MNHEY, CDR2 SMNVEV (reference sequence). Trimming took 3 bases from V and 1 from J; bases not matched to a gene: 5. How the authors handled the data: Estimates of nucleated cell counts were drawn from the amplification of reference gene primers. TCRdb's table, derived via immunoSEQ multiplex PCR, lists solely in-frame clones and lacks some. The V and J calls and the clone size are those of that table, but D and trimming were determined from the DNA. The table has about 70,000 clones, approximately 79% seen once; the top ten hold just under 6.5%.

What was sequenced was peripheral blood. The receptor was isolated from a woman aged 60-75 years with acute or convalescent COVID-19. The V and J genes are TRBV27 and TRBJ2-5; 7 bases fit TRBD2. CDR3 DNA: TGTGCCAGCAGTTTCGGGGGGACCCTCCAAGAGACCCAGTACTTC. Protein product: CASSFGGTLQETQYF.